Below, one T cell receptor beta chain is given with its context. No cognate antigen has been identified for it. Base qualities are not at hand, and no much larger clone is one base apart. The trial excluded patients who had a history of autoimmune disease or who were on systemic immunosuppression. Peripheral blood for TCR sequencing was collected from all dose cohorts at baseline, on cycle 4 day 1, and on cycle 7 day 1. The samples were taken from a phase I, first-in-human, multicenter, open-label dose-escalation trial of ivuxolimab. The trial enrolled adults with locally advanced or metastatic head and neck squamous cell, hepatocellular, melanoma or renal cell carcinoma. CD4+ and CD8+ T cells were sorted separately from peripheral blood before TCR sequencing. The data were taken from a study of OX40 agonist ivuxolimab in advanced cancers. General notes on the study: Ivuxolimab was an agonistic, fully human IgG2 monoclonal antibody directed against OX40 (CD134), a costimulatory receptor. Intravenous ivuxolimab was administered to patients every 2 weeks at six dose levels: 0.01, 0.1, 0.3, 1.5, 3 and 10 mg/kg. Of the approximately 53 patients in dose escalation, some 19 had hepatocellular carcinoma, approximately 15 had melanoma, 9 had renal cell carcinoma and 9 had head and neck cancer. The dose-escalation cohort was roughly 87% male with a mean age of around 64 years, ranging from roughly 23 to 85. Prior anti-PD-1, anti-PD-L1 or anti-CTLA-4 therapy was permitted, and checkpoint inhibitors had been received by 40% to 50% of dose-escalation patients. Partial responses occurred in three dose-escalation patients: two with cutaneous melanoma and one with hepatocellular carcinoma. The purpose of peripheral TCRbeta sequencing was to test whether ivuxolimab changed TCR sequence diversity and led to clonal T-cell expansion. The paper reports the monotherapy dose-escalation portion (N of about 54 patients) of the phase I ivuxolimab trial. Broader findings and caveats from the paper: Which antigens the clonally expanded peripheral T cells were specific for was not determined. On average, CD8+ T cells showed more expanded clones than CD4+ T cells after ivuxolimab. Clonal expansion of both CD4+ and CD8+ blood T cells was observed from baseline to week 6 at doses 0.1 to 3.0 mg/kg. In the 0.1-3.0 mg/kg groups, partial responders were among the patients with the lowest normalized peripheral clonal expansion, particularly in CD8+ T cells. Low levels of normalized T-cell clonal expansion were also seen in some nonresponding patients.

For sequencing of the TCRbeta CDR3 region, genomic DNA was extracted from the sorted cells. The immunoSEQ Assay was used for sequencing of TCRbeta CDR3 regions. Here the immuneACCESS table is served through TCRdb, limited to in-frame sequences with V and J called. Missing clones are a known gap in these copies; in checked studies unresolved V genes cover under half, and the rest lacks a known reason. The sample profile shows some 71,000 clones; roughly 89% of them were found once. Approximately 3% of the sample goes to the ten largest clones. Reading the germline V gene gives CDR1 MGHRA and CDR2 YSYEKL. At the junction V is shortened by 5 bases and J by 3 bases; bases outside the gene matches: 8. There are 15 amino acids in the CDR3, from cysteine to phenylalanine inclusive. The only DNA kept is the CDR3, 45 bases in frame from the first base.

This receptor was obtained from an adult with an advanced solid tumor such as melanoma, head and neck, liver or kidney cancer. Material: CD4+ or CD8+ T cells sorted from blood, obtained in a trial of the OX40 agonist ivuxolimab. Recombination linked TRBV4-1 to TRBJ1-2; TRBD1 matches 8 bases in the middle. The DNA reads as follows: TGCGCCAGCAGCTCTCGGACAGGGTCAGACTATGGCTACACCTTC. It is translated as CASSSRTGSDYGYTF.